This entry lists 13 T cell receptor beta chains sequenced from one sample in a study of T cells in Graves' hyperthyroidism and ophthalmopathy. The investigators amplified TCR beta CDR3 regions from RNA transcripts. An initial round of RT-PCR targeting the TCR CDR3 relied on the HTBI primer set. Using its own MiXCR run on the multiplex PCR reads, TCRdb lists one record per CDR3 protein. The repertoire includes hundreds of thousands of distinct CDR3 sequences, around 20% of them detected once, and under 35% sits in the top ten. The sequenced sample consisted of blood. These TCRs come from a man aged 30-40 years with Graves' ophthalmopathy.

This clonotype was picked up many times. The rearrangement links TRBV18 to TRBJ2-1; TRBD2 might be the D (6 bases). The length of the CDR3 is 15 residues. V gave up 3 bases and J gave up 8 bases, with 17 bases separating them. Germline CDR1 is KGHSH and CDR2 is LQKENI. The CDR3 nucleotides are TGTGCCAGCTCACCCCTCACTAGCAGAGGTGATGAGCAGTTCTTC. This translates into CASSPLTSRGDEQFF.

This clonotype was picked up a small number of times. A clone one base away is much larger, so this may be a read error. V usage is TRBV6-1 and J usage is TRBJ2-1; 14 bases fit TRBD2. Germline CDR1 is MNHNS and CDR2 is SASEGT. Trimming removed 6 bases from V and 6 bases from J; junction bases left unmatched: 1. The CDR3 length is 14 residues. DNA for the CDR3: TGTGCCAGCAGAGGGACTAGCGGGAGCAATGAGCAGTTCTTC. Translating it yields CASRGTSGSNEQFF.

This rearrangement joins TRBV6-4 to TRBJ2-2; maybe TRBD1 (6 bases). The CDR3 length is 19 residues. Germline lookup yields CDR1 MRHNA and CDR2 SNTAGT. V lost 6 bases, J lost 4 bases, and 27 bases lay in between. CDR3 loop: CASRPPTGTRRFSTGELFF. CDR3 DNA sequence: TGTGCCAGCAGACCGCCCACAGGGACCCGGAGATTTAGCACCGGGGAGCTGTTTTTT.

CDR3 region: CASSPGTGINQPQHF. CDR3 nucleotide sequence: TGTGCCAGCTCACCCGGGACAGGGATCAATCAGCCCCAGCATTTT. The V gene is TRBV18, the J gene TRBJ1-5; 9 bases match TRBD1. The CDR3 runs to 15 residues. CDR1 and CDR2 (germline): KGHSH, LQKENI. The V gene end was trimmed by 3 bases and the J gene end by 3 bases; junction bases not matched to a gene: 3.

This clonotype was counted ten times or more. V is TRBV11-2 and J is TRBJ2-7; no definite D call. Germline values: CDR1 SGHAT, CDR2 FQNNGV. Trimming left V 1 base short and J 5 bases short, with 12 bases between. This CDR3 is built from 14 residues. The CDR3 loop reads CASSLVGLTDEQYF. The CDR3, as DNA: TGTGCCAGCAGCTTAGTAGGGCTGACCGACGAGCAGTACTTC.

This clonotype has just a few counts. V and J are TRBV4-2 and TRBJ2-5; D ambiguous. V was trimmed by 0 bases and J by 4 bases, leaving 12 bases between them. This CDR3 spans 15 amino acids. CDR1 and CDR2 (germline): LGHNA, YNFKEQ. DNA for the CDR3: TGTGCCAGCAGCCAAGATAGGTCTAGTGTAGAGACCCAGTACTTC. Translated: CASSQDRSSVETQYF.

This clonotype was picked up one time. The chain uses TRBV3-1 and TRBJ2-1; D perhaps matches TRBD2 (6 bases). Germline V CDR1 and CDR2: LGHDT, YNNKEL (reference sequence). The CDR3 is 15 residues long. V gave up 0 bases and J gave up 4 bases, with 10 bases separating them. The chain's CDR3 is CASSQDQLAYNEQFF. The CDR3 DNA is TGTGCCAGCAGCCAAGATCAACTAGCTTACAATGAGCAGTTCTTC.

This clonotype has at least ten counts. The chain is built from TRBV12-5 and TRBJ2-2; a weak D match, TRBD1 (5 bases). Trimming cost V 2 bases and J 6 bases, with 7 bases left between them. Germline assignment: CDR1 LGHNT and CDR2 FRNRAP. The CDR3 has 13 amino acids. The chain's CDR3 is CASGLPGSGELFF. In DNA, the CDR3 is TGTGCTAGTGGTTTGCCAGGGTCCGGGGAGCTGTTTTTT.

This chain joins TRBV24-1 and TRBJ2-2, with TRBD1 as a possible D gene (5 bases). The germline gives CDR1 KGHDR, CDR2 SFDVKD. This CDR3 has 15 amino acids. Trimming removed 5 bases from V and 3 bases from J, with 12 bases in between. CDR3 residues: CATSGKGQDTGELFF. Written as DNA, the CDR3 is TGTGCCACCAGTGGAAAGGGGCAAGACACCGGGGAGCTGTTTTTT.

This clonotype was seen only a few times. The gene calls are TRBV24-1 and TRBJ1-1; no definite D call. The CDR3 is 12 residues long. CDR1 KGHDR and CDR2 SFDVKD come from the germline V gene. Trimming left V 6 bases short and J 1 base short, with 5 bases between. The CDR3 nucleotides are TGTGCCACCAGTAGCGGGAACACTGAAGCTTTCTTT. Amino acid sequence: CATSSGNTEAFF.

This chain uses TRBV9 with TRBJ1-5; D unclear. Germline V gene lookup returns CDR1 SGDLS and CDR2 YYNGEE. This CDR3 comprises 20 residues. V lost 4 bases to trimming and J lost 0 bases, with 26 bases between them. Here the CDR3 DNA reads TGTGCCAGCAGCTCCTATTCCCCTCGGAGGGATCTATATAGCAATCAGCCCCAGCATTTT. This sequence encodes CASSSYSPRRDLYSNQPQHF.

The V and J genes are TRBV24-1 and TRBJ1-4, with no clear D. Germline V gene lookup returns CDR1 KGHDR and CDR2 SFDVKD. Between the trimmed V and J ends, which lost 3 bases and 7 bases, there was a span of 8 bases. The CDR3 is 13 amino acids. CDR3 nucleotide sequence: TGTGCCACCAGTGATGCGGCACTTGAAAAACTGTTTTTT. Translated, it gives CATSDAALEKLFF.

The chain carries TRBV5-1 and TRBJ2-7; 7 bases are a match to TRBD1. The CDR3 is made up of 15 amino acids. Germline V gene sequence: CDR1 SGHRS, CDR2 YFSETQ. With V trimmed by 3 bases and J by 0 bases, 6 bases remained unmatched. CDR3 protein: CASSSLTGSSYEQYF. CDR3 sequence (DNA): TGCGCCAGCAGCTCGTTGACAGGGAGCTCCTACGAGCAGTACTTC.